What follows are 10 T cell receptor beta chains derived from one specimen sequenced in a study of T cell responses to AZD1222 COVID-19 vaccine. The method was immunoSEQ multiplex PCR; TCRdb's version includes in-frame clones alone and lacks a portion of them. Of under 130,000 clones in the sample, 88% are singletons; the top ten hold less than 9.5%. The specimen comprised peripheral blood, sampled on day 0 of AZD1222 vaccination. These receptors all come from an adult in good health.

CDR3 sequence: CASSLTGGGTEAFF. The CDR3 DNA sequence: TGTGCCAGTAGTCTTACGGGGGGAGGGACTGAAGCTTTCTTT. V is TRBV19 and J is TRBJ1-1, with D possibly matching TRBD1 (5 bases). V was shortened by 5 bases and J by 5 bases, with 15 bases between the two germline ends. Germline V lookup: CDR1 LNHDA, CDR2 SQIVND (reference sequence). The CDR3 runs to 14 residues.

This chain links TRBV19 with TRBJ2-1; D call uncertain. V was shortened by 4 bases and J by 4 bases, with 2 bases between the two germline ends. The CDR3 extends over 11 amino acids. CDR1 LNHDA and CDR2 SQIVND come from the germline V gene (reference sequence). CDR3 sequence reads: CASSTYNEQFF. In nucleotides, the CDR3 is TGTGCCAGTAGTACATACAATGAGCAGTTCTTC.

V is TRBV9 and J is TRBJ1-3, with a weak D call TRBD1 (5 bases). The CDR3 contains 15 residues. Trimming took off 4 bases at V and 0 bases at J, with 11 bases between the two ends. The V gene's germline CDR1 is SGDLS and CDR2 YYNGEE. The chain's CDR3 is CASSPTTDSGNTIYF. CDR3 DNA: TGTGCCAGCAGCCCCACGACAGACTCTGGAAACACCATATATTTT.

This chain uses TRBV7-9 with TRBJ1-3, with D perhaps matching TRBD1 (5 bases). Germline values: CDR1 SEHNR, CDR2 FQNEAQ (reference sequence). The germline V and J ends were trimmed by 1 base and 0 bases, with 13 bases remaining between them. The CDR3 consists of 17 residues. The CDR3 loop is CASSLGTPGLSGNTIYF. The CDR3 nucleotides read TGTGCCAGCAGCTTAGGGACACCGGGGCTCTCTGGAAACACCATATATTTT. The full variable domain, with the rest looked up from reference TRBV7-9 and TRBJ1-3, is DTGVSQNPRHKITKRGQNVTFRCDPISEHNRLYWYRQTLGQGPEFLTYFQNEAQLEKSRLLSDRFSAERPKGSFSTLEIQRTEQGDSAMYLCASSLGTPGLSGNTIYFGEGSWLTVV.

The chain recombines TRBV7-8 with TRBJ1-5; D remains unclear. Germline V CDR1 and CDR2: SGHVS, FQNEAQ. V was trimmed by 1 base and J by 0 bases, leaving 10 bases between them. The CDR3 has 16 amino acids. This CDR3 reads CASSLEAQISNQPQHF. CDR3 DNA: TGTGCCAGCAGCTTAGAAGCGCAGATTAGCAATCAGCCCCAGCATTTT.

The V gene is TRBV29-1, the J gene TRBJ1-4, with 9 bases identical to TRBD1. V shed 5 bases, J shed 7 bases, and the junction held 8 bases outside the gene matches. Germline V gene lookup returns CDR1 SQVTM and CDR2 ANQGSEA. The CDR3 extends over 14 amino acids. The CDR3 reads CSVPQGASGEKLFF. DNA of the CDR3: TGCAGCGTTCCACAGGGGGCGTCAGGTGAAAAACTGTTTTTT.

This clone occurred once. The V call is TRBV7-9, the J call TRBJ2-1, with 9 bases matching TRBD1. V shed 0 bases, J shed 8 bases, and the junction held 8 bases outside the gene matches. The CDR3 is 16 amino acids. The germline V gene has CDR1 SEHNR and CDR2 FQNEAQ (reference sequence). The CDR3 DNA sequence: TGTGCCAGCAGCTTAGCTCGAAGACAGGGGGAGGATGAGCAGTTCTTC. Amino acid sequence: CASSLARRQGEDEQFF.

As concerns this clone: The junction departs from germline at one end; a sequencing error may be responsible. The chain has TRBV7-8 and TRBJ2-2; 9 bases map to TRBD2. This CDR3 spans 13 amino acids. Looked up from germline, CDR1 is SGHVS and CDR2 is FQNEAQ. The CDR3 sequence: CASSLAGPGELFF. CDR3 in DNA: TGTGCCAGCAGCCTAGCGGGACCCGGGGAGCTGTTTTTT.

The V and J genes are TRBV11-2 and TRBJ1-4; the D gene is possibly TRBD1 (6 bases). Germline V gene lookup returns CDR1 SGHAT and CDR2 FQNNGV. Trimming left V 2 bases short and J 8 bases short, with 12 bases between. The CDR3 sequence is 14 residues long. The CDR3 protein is CASSLNTDREKLFF. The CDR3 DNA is TGTGCCAGCAGCTTAAATACCGACAGGGAAAAACTGTTTTTT.

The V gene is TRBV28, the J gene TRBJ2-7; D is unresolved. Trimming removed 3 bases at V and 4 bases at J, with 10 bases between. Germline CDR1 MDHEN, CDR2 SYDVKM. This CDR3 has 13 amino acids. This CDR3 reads CASSLSRWYEQYF. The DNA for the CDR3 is TGTGCCAGCAGTTTGTCTAGGTGGTACGAGCAGTACTTC.